A selection of T cell receptor beta chains follows, all from one sample in a study of blood T cell repertoires in COVID-19. Sequencing was performed with immunoSEQ multiplex PCR; in TCRdb, only in-frame clones are kept and a portion is missing. The data hold 55,000 to 90,000 clones, with approximately 85% observed a single time. Material for sequencing was peripheral blood. Receptors originate from a woman of 80 years or more with active or convalescent COVID-19. Both conserved end residues are part of each CDR3. Each record gives: V gene, D gene, clone size, J gene, CDR3 protein, CDR3 DNA. D genes are given only for firm matches. A row's size may be missing; if present it is once, few, many or a size class.

V gene: TRBV15
D gene: NA
clone size: NA
J gene: TRBJ2-3
CDR3 protein: CATSRDPLVDTQYF
CDR3 DNA: TGTGCCACCAGCAGAGATCCACTCGTGGATACGCAGTATTTT

V gene: TRBV19
D gene: TRBD1
clone size: NA
J gene: TRBJ2-7
CDR3 protein: CASSPTVGQVDYEQYF
CDR3 DNA: TGTGCCAGTAGTCCCACCGTAGGACAGGTCGACTACGAGCAGTACTTC

V gene: TRBV6-5
D gene: NA
clone size: NA
J gene: TRBJ2-7
CDR3 protein: CASYQTSPYEQYF
CDR3 DNA: TGTGCCAGCTATCAGACAAGTCCCTACGAGCAGTACTTC

V gene: TRBV30
D gene: NA
clone size: few
J gene: TRBJ1-6
CDR3 protein: CAWIAGDASPLHF
CDR3 DNA: TGTGCCTGGATTGCAGGGGATGCTTCACCCCTCCACTTT

V gene: TRBV28
D gene: NA
clone size: few
J gene: TRBJ1-5
CDR3 protein: CASSSPTRPQHF
CDR3 DNA: TGTGCCAGCAGTTCCCCAACGCGGCCCCAGCATTTT

V gene: TRBV19
D gene: NA
clone size: NA
J gene: TRBJ2-7
CDR3 protein: CASREGRGGHYEQYF
CDR3 DNA: TGTGCCAGTAGAGAAGGACGGGGTGGTCATTACGAGCAGTACTTC

V gene: TRBV3-1/TRBV3-2
D gene: NA
clone size: NA
J gene: TRBJ2-1
CDR3 protein: CASSQNNNEQFF
CDR3 DNA: TGTGCCAGCAGCCAGAACAACAATGAGCAGTTCTTC

V gene: TRBV2
D gene: NA
clone size: NA
J gene: TRBJ2-5
CDR3 protein: CASSESGAQYF
CDR3 DNA: TGTGCCAGCAGTGAGTCCGGGGCCCAGTACTTC

V gene: TRBV7-9
D gene: NA
clone size: few
J gene: TRBJ2-5
CDR3 protein: CASSPRFGGVTETQYF
CDR3 DNA: TGTGCCAGCAGCCCCCGGTTCGGGGGAGTTACAGAGACCCAGTACTTC

V gene: TRBV6-5
D gene: NA
clone size: NA
J gene: TRBJ1-1
CDR3 protein: CASSYSSQMNTEAFF
CDR3 DNA: TGTGCCAGCAGTTACTCTTCCCAGATGAACACTGAAGCTTTCTTT

V gene: TRBV19
D gene: TRBD1
clone size: NA
J gene: TRBJ2-5
CDR3 protein: CASSVGQGGRETQYF
CDR3 DNA: TGTGCCAGTAGTGTGGGACAGGGGGGAAGAGAGACCCAGTACTTC

V gene: TRBV19
D gene: TRBD1
clone size: NA
J gene: TRBJ1-2
CDR3 protein: CASADRARGYTF
CDR3 DNA: TGTGCCAGCGCCGACAGGGCCAGAGGCTACACCTTC

V gene: TRBV18
D gene: NA
clone size: NA
J gene: TRBJ2-3
CDR3 protein: CASSPESDTQYF
CDR3 DNA: TGTGCCAGCTCACCAGAGTCAGATACGCAGTATTTT

V gene: TRBV5-4
D gene: TRBD1
clone size: NA
J gene: TRBJ2-5
CDR3 protein: CASSLGLAGGTETQYF
CDR3 DNA: TGTGCCAGCAGCTTGGGTTTGGCAGGGGGCACAGAGACCCAGTACTTC

V gene: TRBV5-1
D gene: TRBD1
clone size: once
J gene: TRBJ1-2
CDR3 protein: CASSLTIGQGAGYTF
CDR3 DNA: TGCGCCAGCAGCTTGACAATAGGACAGGGGGCTGGCTACACCTTC

V gene: TRBV2
D gene: TRBD1
clone size: NA
J gene: TRBJ1-2
CDR3 protein: CASSDWTGGPGYTF
CDR3 DNA: TGTGCCAGCAGTGATTGGACAGGGGGGCCTGGCTACACCTTC

V gene: TRBV23-1
D gene: TRBD2
clone size: NA
J gene: TRBJ2-1
CDR3 protein: CASISSGGPSSYNEQFF
CDR3 DNA: TGCGCCAGCATCTCTAGCGGGGGGCCGAGCTCCTACAATGAGCAGTTCTTC